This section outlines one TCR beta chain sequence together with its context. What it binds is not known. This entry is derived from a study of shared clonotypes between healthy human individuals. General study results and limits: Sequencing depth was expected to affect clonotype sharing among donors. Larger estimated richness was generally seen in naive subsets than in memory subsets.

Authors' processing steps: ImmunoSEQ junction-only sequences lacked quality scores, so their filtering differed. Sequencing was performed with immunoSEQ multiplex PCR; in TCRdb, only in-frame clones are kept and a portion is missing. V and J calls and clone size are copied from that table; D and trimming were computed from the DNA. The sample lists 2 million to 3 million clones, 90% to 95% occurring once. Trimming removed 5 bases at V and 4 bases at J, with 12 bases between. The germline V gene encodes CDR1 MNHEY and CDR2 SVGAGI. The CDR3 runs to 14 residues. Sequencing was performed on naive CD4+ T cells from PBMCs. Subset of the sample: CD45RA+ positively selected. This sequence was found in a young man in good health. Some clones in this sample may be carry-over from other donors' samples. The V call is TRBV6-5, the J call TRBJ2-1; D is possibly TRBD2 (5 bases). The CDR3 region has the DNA TGTGCCAGCAGTCCGGGGAGCCAGTACAATGAGCAGTTCTTC. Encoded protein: CASSPGSQYNEQFF.